This paragraph reports one TCR beta chain. Its antigen is not yet known. Nothing much larger sits one base from this clone, and base qualities are not available. Synthetic TCR analog templates were spiked into each PCR to estimate absolute template abundance from read counts. The immunoSEQ assay was used to amplify TCRbeta CDR3 regions from genomic DNA with bias-controlled V and J gene primers. Sequencing of rearranged TCRbeta segments was performed at approximately 20X coverage. As for the authors' bioinformatics: Clustering was used to correct sequencing errors, and CDR3s were annotated against IMGT so that V, D and J genes could be assigned. Only productive TCRbeta rearrangements were used in downstream analyses, excluding out-of-frame or stop-codon sequences. Clonality was calculated as one minus the Shannon entropy normalized by the log of the number of unique productive sequences. Fisher's exact test with Benjamini-Hochberg correction, using a cutoff of adjusted p below 0.01, was how clones that differed between time points or between blood and tumor were identified. The source is immuneACCESS, and TCRdb retained only in-frame sequences with V and J called. Part of the clones is not carried over; for the studies checked, unresolved V genes explain less than half of this, and the remainder is unexplained. The V and J calls and clone size come from that table; D and trimming were worked out from the DNA. Counted in this sample were some 120,000 clones; about 89% of them appeared once. Clones ranked in the top ten supply about 1.5% of the sample.

The CDR3 spans 13 residues, from the cysteine through the phenylalanine. CDR3 DNA only is kept here, 39 bases in frame from base 1. CDR1 and CDR2, per the germline V gene, are SGHDT and YYEEEE. V and J lose 2 bases and 6 bases, and a span of 12 bases separates them. This entry comes from a study of PD-L1 blockade in urothelial cancer (dated by TCRdb to 2016 to 2017). In terms of the full investigation: Therapy was started in the mid-2010s for all patients, and atezolizumab 1,200 mg was administered intravenously every 3 weeks. Durable clinical benefit was defined as progression-free survival longer than 6 months, and TCR features were also tested against progression-free and overall survival. Roughly ten patients achieved durable clinical benefit and approximately 20 did not. Blood samples yielded a median of approximately 150,000 T cells and more than 80,000 unique TCRs, with median clonality 0.080. Blood samples were analyzed at two time points: 3 weeks after treatment start (second dose) and 6 weeks after treatment start. The study was an exploratory multi-omic analysis of somatic, immune and clinical correlates of response to PD-L1 blockade with atezolizumab in urothelial cancer. About 85% of the roughly 30 patients were males with bladder-origin urothelial cancer, and about 65% of the roughly 30 reported a prior smoking history. Pretreatment blood TCR-seq was available for under 35 patients, at least one posttreatment blood collection was obtained for around 25 patients, and tumor TCR-seq was available for around 25 patients. In the same patients who had TCR sequencing, pretreatment tumors also underwent whole exome sequencing and RNA sequencing. Patients had an ECOG performance status of 0 or 1 and had received between 0 and 3 prior chemotherapy regimens. Pretreatment tumor samples and matched peripheral blood, collected serially before and after atezolizumab treatment, underwent TCR sequencing.

Broader findings and caveats from the paper: Among patients with durable benefit, tumor-associated TCR clones showed greater expansion in peripheral blood 3 weeks after treatment started (n of about 21, p = 0.022). Because the sample size was small (n ≈ 31) and many exploratory analyses were performed, the results are intended to be hypothesis-generating. Improved progression-free and overall survival was associated with having pretreatment peripheral blood TCR clonality below the median.

This specimen's time point label, interpreted: peripheral blood 6 weeks after treatment start. The cohort comprised 25 to 35 patients with locally advanced or metastatic urothelial carcinoma treated at Memorial Sloan Kettering on a trial protocol. Peripheral blood mononuclear cells were collected pretreatment and during treatment, with between 1 and 8 total time points obtained per patient. The Qiagen DNeasy Blood extraction kit was used to purify genomic DNA from total PBMCs and tumor samples. PBMCs were collected pretreatment and during treatment, and were isolated and stored as previously described.

The receptor comes from a man between 60 and 70 years old with urothelial cancer. Recombination linked TRBV5-6 to TRBJ2-7, with no confident D gene call. The input for sequencing was PBMCs, taken around atezolizumab (anti-PD-L1) treatment. Here is the DNA: TGTGCCAGCAGCTTCGCGAGGATCGTCGAGCAGTACTTC. Its translation is CASSFARIVEQYF.